The 26 T cell receptor beta chains presented below share a single source sample, sequenced in a study of shared clonotypes between healthy human individuals. The repertoire was sequenced with immunoSEQ multiplex PCR; TCRdb's copy has only in-frame clones and lacks some. In the table there are about 730,000 clones, over 55% of which are singletons. Sequencing input: memory CD4+ T cells sorted from blood. Subset indicated: CD45RA-negative fraction. The source of these receptors is a woman in her twenties or thirties in good health.

The chain employs TRBV10-2 and TRBJ1-1; tentatively, D is TRBD1 (5 bases). This CDR3 region has 11 residues. Trimming left V 8 bases short and J 5 bases short, with 9 bases between. CDR1 is WSHSY, CDR2 SAAADI, per germline. CDR3 coding DNA: TGCGCCAGCCAGGGTAGTACTGAAGCTTTCTTT. Translation gives CASQGSTEAFF.

The chain uses TRBV6-6 and TRBJ2-7; TRBD2 agrees at 11 bases. CDR3 length: 14 amino acids. CDR1 and CDR2 (germline): MNHNY, SVGAGI (reference sequence). V dropped 5 bases and J dropped 2; count of bases not matched to a gene: 2. CDR3 bases: TGTGCCAGCAGTGGACTAGCGGGTACCTACGAGCAGTACTTC. Protein product: CASSGLAGTYEQYF.

This chain joins TRBV11-3 and TRBJ2-1; maybe TRBD2 (5 bases). This CDR3 is built from 16 residues. Germline-derived CDR1 and CDR2 are SGHNT and YENEEA. The V end was cut by 5 bases, the J end by 3 bases, with 17 bases between. For the CDR3, the DNA is TGTGCCAGCAGCCCCGGTGGAGAGCGGAACTACAATGAGCAGTTCTTC. Translating it yields CASSPGGERNYNEQFF.

The rearrangement joins TRBV7-9 to TRBJ1-2; no definite D call. Germline V gives CDR1 SEHNR, CDR2 FQNEAQ (reference sequence). CDR3 length: 14 amino acids. V was shortened by 2 bases and J by 8 bases, with 15 bases between the two germline ends. The CDR3 is CASSLMEGSSGYTF. The DNA of the CDR3 is TGTGCCAGCAGCTTAATGGAGGGTTCATCGGGCTACACCTTC.

The chain joins TRBV28 to TRBJ1-1; D gene uncertain. V lost 3 bases and J lost 0, with 11 bases in between. The CDR3 contains 15 residues. From germline, CDR1 is MDHEN and CDR2 SYDVKM. DNA of the CDR3: TGTGCCAGCAGTTTCCCCACAGTGATGAACACTGAAGCTTTCTTT. Translation gives CASSFPTVMNTEAFF.

This CDR3 reads CASQREAAINEQFF. As DNA, the CDR3 is TGTGCCAGCCAAAGGGAGGCAGCTATCAATGAGCAGTTCTTC. The chain links TRBV6-5 to TRBJ2-1, with a possible D match to TRBD2 (6 bases). The CDR3 runs to 14 residues. Germline loops: CDR1 MNHEY, CDR2 SVGAGI. Trimming took off 8 bases at V and 6 bases at J, with 17 bases between the two ends.

This rearrangement joins TRBV5-4 to TRBJ2-3; TRBD2 aligns across 9 bases. V shed 4 bases, J shed 2 bases, and the junction held 5 bases outside the gene matches. CDR1 is SGHNT and CDR2 is YYREEE in the germline V gene (reference sequence). CDR3 length equals 15 residues. In DNA form, the CDR3 reads TGTGCCAGCAGCAGAGCGGGGGGTGACACAGATACGCAGTATTTT. Its protein is CASSRAGGDTDTQYF.

This clone was seen a handful of times. This chain connects TRBV27 to TRBJ1-1, with TRBD1 matching over 7 bases. The germline V gene encodes CDR1 MNHEY and CDR2 SMNVEV (reference sequence). The CDR3 runs to 16 residues. Trimming at V came to 10 bases and at J to 7 bases, leaving 21 bases not matched to a gene. CDR3 nucleotide sequence: TGTGCCACCAAAGAGATGGGTGTCAGGGGGTTTAGTGAAGCTTTCTTT. Translation gives CATKEMGVRGFSEAFF.

The chain carries TRBV15 and TRBJ2-1; 7 positions match TRBD2. CDR3 length: 17 residues. The junction had 13 bases not matched to a gene; V was cut back by 3 bases and J by 5 bases. The germline V gene has CDR1 LNHNV and CDR2 YYDKDF (reference sequence). The CDR3 nucleotides read TGTGCCACCAGCAGTCCCTCTGGCGGGAGAGGCCACAATGAGCAGTTCTTC. It is translated as CATSSPSGGRGHNEQFF.

As to this clone: Other DNA sequences within the sample encode an identical CDR3. The rearrangement links TRBV4-2 to TRBJ2-7; 9 positions match TRBD1. V trimming: 0 bases; J trimming: 0 bases; junction bases outside the gene matches: 3. The CDR3 sequence is 16 residues long. Germline V gene sequence: CDR1 LGHNA, CDR2 YNFKEQ. The CDR3 spells CASSQDTGGFSYEQYF. CDR3 nucleotides: TGTGCCAGCAGCCAAGATACAGGGGGCTTCTCCTACGAGCAGTACTTC.

J is TRBJ1-1 and V is TRBV11-2; 7 bases fit TRBD1. Trimming at V came to 5 bases and at J to 3 bases, leaving 3 bases not matched to a gene. Germline V lookup: CDR1 SGHAT, CDR2 FQNNGV. The CDR3 is 13 amino acids. CDR3 sequence: CASSDRDDTEAFF. CDR3 nucleotide sequence: TGTGCCAGCAGCGACAGGGACGACACTGAAGCTTTCTTT.

This chain uses TRBV28 with TRBJ2-1, with 8 bases identical to TRBD2. This CDR3 region has 16 residues. The ends lost 5 bases at V and 10 bases at J; junction bases unmatched: 16. Germline V lookup: CDR1 MDHEN, CDR2 SYDVKM. For the CDR3, the DNA is TGTGCCAGCAGTCCTCCGCCCGGGACTAGATCTCGGGAGCAGTTCTTC. Translation gives CASSPPPGTRSREQFF.

The genes are TRBV5-8 and TRBJ2-5; 9 bases are a match to TRBD2. The V gene end was trimmed by 0 bases and the J gene end by 4 bases; junction bases not matched to a gene: 13. This CDR3 has 18 residues. The germline V gene has CDR1 SGHTS and CDR2 YDEGEE. For the CDR3, the DNA is TGTGCCAGCAGCTTGGTGCTTGGCGGGGGGGTTTCCCCAGAGACCCAGTACTTC. Its protein is CASSLVLGGGVSPETQYF.

This clone has more than one count but fewer than ten. The V call is TRBV7-2, the J call TRBJ1-2; 7 bases match TRBD1. The CDR3 sequence is 13 residues long. V lost 5 bases, J lost 1 base, and 1 base stayed unmatched. Germline V gives CDR1 SGHTA, CDR2 FQGNSA. CDR3 sequence reads: CASSRDSNYGYTF. DNA of the CDR3: TGTGCCAGCAGCCGGGACAGTAACTATGGCTACACCTTC.

The V gene is TRBV4-1, the J gene TRBJ1-3, with D possibly being TRBD1 (5 bases). CDR1 MGHRA and CDR2 YSYEKL come from the germline V gene. V was pared by 4 bases and J by 0 bases, with 19 bases between. The CDR3 has 18 residues. The CDR3 DNA follows: TGCGCCAGCAGCCTTGGAAAGTCAGGAGGGGTCTCTGGAAACACCATATATTTT. Translated, it gives CASSLGKSGGVSGNTIYF.

This clone was detected only a few times. This chain links TRBV29-1 with TRBJ1-1; D unresolved. The CDR3 is 12 amino acids. Per germline, CDR1 SQVTM and CDR2 ANQGSEA. V was clipped by 7 bases and J by 2 bases, with 11 bases between them. The chain's CDR3 is CSGGDFNTEAFF. The CDR3 nucleotides are TGCAGCGGGGGAGATTTTAACACTGAAGCTTTCTTT.

The chain recombines TRBV5-4 with TRBJ2-7; TRBD2 might be the D (5 bases). The CDR3 consists of 16 residues. Between the trimmed V and J ends, which lost 4 bases and 3 bases, there was a span of 20 bases. Germline-derived CDR1 and CDR2 are SGHNT and YYREEE (reference sequence). CDR3 DNA: TGTGCCAGCAGCCCACCTCCGGGCCCCGAGGGCTACGAGCAGTACTTC. Translating it yields CASSPPPGPEGYEQYF.

V and J are TRBV15 and TRBJ1-4, with TRBD1 identical over 7 bases. The length of the CDR3 is 17 residues. V was clipped by 1 base and J by 4 bases; unmatched bases: 9. CDR1 is LNHNV and CDR2 is YYDKDF in the germline V gene (reference sequence). The CDR3 sequence is CATSRGGWTGRNEKLFF. The CDR3 nucleotides are TGTGCCACCAGCAGAGGGGGATGGACAGGCCGTAATGAAAAACTGTTTTTT.

The V gene is TRBV7-9, the J gene TRBJ1-2; 7 nucleotides match TRBD1. Looked up from germline, CDR1 is SEHNR and CDR2 is FQNEAQ (reference sequence). This CDR3 comprises 13 residues. V was pared by 5 bases and J by 4 bases, with 4 bases of the junction left unmatched. CDR3 region: CASSDRVRYGYTF. The CDR3 DNA follows: TGTGCCAGCAGCGACAGGGTACGCTATGGCTACACCTTC.

The chain recombines TRBV10-3 with TRBJ2-7; 9 nucleotides agree with TRBD2. Trimming removed 10 bases from V and 4 bases from J; junction bases left unmatched: 8. The CDR3 is 13 amino acids. Germline V lookup: CDR1 ENHRY, CDR2 SYGVKD. The CDR3 protein is CATLGAGGYEQYF. In DNA, the CDR3 is TGTGCCACCCTCGGGGCGGGAGGGTACGAGCAGTACTTC.

This clone appeared a few times. The J gene is TRBJ2-3, the V gene TRBV9; 12 positions agree with TRBD1. V trimming: 0 bases; J trimming: 3 bases; junction bases outside the gene matches: 2. In germline, CDR1 is SGDLS, CDR2 YYNGEE. This CDR3 has 16 amino acids. CDR3 DNA: TGTGCCAGCAGCGTAGGGGACAGGGGGCGTACAGATACGCAGTATTTT. Translation gives CASSVGDRGRTDTQYF. Based on the CDR3 plus reference TRBV9 and TRBJ2-3, the full variable domain is DSGVTQTPKHLITATGQRVTLRCSPRSGDLSVYWYQQSLDQGLQFLIQYYNGEERAKGNILERFSAQQFPDLHSELNLSSLELGDSALYFCASSVGDRGRTDTQYFGPGTRLTVL.

The chain employs TRBV5-1 and TRBJ2-7; either TRBD1 or TRBD2 may fit D (5 bases each). Trimming cost V 4 bases and J 0 bases, with 20 bases left between them. Germline V gene sequence: CDR1 SGHRS, CDR2 YFSETQ. The CDR3 covers 17 residues. This CDR3 is CASSVGHRDPYSYEQYF. The CDR3 DNA follows: TGCGCCAGCAGCGTCGGACACCGGGACCCATACTCCTACGAGCAGTACTTC.

The sample holds one count of this clone. The chain is built from TRBV14 and TRBJ2-1; the match to TRBD1 covers 7 bases. CDR3 size: 13 residues. The germline CDR1 and CDR2 sequences are SGHDN and FVKESK. J lost 10 bases, V lost 5 bases, and 8 bases had no gene match. The CDR3 region has the DNA TGTGCCAGCAGCGCACGCAGGGACAGCGAGCAGTTCTTC. Translated, it gives CASSARRDSEQFF. The full variable domain, rest sourced from reference TRBV14 and TRBJ2-1, is EAGVTQFPSHSVIEKGQTVTLRCDPISGHDNLYWYRRVMGKEIKFLLHFVKESKQDESGMPNNRFLAERTGGTYSTLKVQPAELEDSGVYFCASSARRDSEQFFGPGTRLTVL.

This clone appeared a few times. The chain links TRBV6-1 to TRBJ2-2, with D unclear. The length of the CDR3 is 14 residues. CDR1 and CDR2 (germline): MNHNS, SASEGT. With 7 bases removed from V and 6 bases from J, the gap between germline ends came to 15 bases. CDR3 sequence reads: CASTEMFESGELFF. The CDR3 nucleotides read TGTGCCAGCACCGAAATGTTTGAGTCCGGGGAGCTGTTTTTT.

The gene calls are TRBV19 and TRBJ2-7; D is ambiguous. Deletions cut 3 bases from V and 2 bases from J, with 8 bases between. The CDR3 is made up of 13 amino acids. Per the germline V gene, CDR1 is LNHDA and CDR2 is SQIVND (reference sequence). CDR3 DNA sequence: TGTGCCAGTAGTATGGATGAGACCTACGAGCAGTACTTC. This sequence encodes CASSMDETYEQYF.

The gene calls are TRBV13 and TRBJ1-1; D is possibly TRBD1 (6 bases). Trimming removed 3 bases from V and 4 bases from J, with 12 bases in between. Germline CDR1 PRHDT, CDR2 FYEKMQ (reference sequence). The CDR3 is made up of 14 amino acids. The CDR3: CASSLGAGGTEAFF. The CDR3 DNA sequence: TGTGCCAGCAGCTTGGGGGCGGGGGGCACTGAAGCTTTCTTT.